The present T cell receptor beta chain was sequenced within a study of cytomegalovirus exposure and HLA in healthy donors. As concerns this clone: Its antigen is not known.

The PCR used 60 Vbeta and 13 Jbeta primers. Sequencing was performed with immunoSEQ multiplex PCR; in TCRdb, only in-frame clones are kept and a portion is missing. Of 130,000 or so clones in the sample, around 84% were seen once. The ends were cut back, 0 bases at V and 1 base at J, with 12 bases in the middle. There are 16 residues in the CDR3. Germline CDR1 SGDLS, CDR2 YYNGEE. General study findings and limits: An analysis done earlier found most TCR beta V segments productive about 87% or about 30% of the time.

This TCR was recovered from a woman aged 18 to 35 in good health and CMV-seropositive. This chain uses TRBV9 with TRBJ2-3; D is possibly TRBD2 (6 bases). The sequenced sample consisted of PBMCs. The chain's CDR3 is CASSVASGAGTDTQYF. CDR3 sequence (DNA): TGTGCCAGCAGCGTAGCCTCGGGAGCGGGCACAGATACGCAGTATTTT.